This T cell receptor beta chain stems from a study of post-analysis software for immune sequencing data (dated by TCRdb to 2013 to 2016). Study-wide context: The recorded disease courses included relapsing-remitting, secondary progressive and progressive-relapsing multiple sclerosis, and some patients had no subtype annotation. The patient repertoires were compared against approximately ten previously published healthy control repertoires obtained from donors aged about 6 to 27 years. A subset of samples was prepared in parallel using single-end sample barcoding, then pooled and co-amplified after Illumina adapter ligation. The investigation overall reported the following: Significantly higher frequencies in patients than in controls were found for a few TRBV segments, including TRBV5-6, TRBV5-1 and TRBV20-1. The multiple sclerosis patient group was slightly younger than the control group. Compared with controls, multiple sclerosis patients had significantly lower normalized Chao1 diversity, a finding suggesting substantial peripheral T-cell clonal expansion. Direct clustering with F measure revealed strong co-clustering of samples prepared in the same batch, which led to a batch-effect correction.

In the germline V gene, CDR1 corresponds to MGHRA and CDR2 to YSYEKL. Cut back by 2 bases and 5 bases, the V and J ends lie 12 bases apart. Counted from cysteine to phenylalanine, this CDR3 has 14 amino acids. Only the CDR3 part of the read is kept: 42 bases, read in frame from the first base. To demonstrate the VDJtools post-analysis software, the study profiled TCR beta repertoires from the peripheral blood of some 13 young patients with multiple sclerosis. The multiple sclerosis patients were children and adolescents ranging in age from roughly 6 to 15 years. About this clonotype itself: Its antigen has not been determined. No base quality values were provided; no much bigger clone lies one nucleotide off.

Libraries were constructed by PCR. The sample was run on an Illumina HiSeq 2500. To reduce PCR and sequencing biases, unique molecular identifiers were incorporated into the TCR beta cDNA libraries. Per 1 to 10 million input T cells, roughly 500,000 cDNA molecules were obtained, such that each molecule approximated one T cell. The patient libraries were prepared and sequenced with the same protocol used for the earlier healthy control dataset. Samples belonging to the same batch were prepared together, multiplexed and sequenced on a shared HiSeq lane. On the study's bioinformatics: Raw barcoded reads were processed with MIGEC, and single-read molecular identifier groups were discarded before consensus assembly and CDR3 extraction. VDJtools was used for post-analysis of the clonotype tables, and diversity was normalized by down-sampling every dataset to the size of the smallest sample. Repertoire overlap clustering matched CDR3 amino acid but not nucleotide sequences to correct batch-related cross-sample contamination. TCRdb's own reprocessing of the public reads used fastp at Q25 and MiXCR and kept productive beta chains. Merged by CDR3 protein, the rows form single entries marked with the most common genes and DNA. TCRdb's processing, not the authors', yielded these V and J calls. Recorded for this sample are roughly 870,000 distinct CDR3 sequences; roughly 58% of them occurred a single time. Under 6% of the sample is taken by the ten largest.

The chain uses TRBV4-1 and TRBJ1-2; D gene: possibly TRBD1, on 5 matching bases. The clonotype originates from a girl aged 10 to 17 with multiple sclerosis. Sequenced material: blood. The CDR3 reads as follows: CASSQRRGRYGYTF. The sequenced DNA: TGCGCCAGCAGCCAAAGGAGGGGCCGATATGGCTACACCTTC.